Listed here is a single TCR beta chain. As yet, its antigen is unknown. The data derive from a study of CD8+CD57+ T cells in acquired aplastic anemia. Study details: Sorted CD4+ and CD8+ cell DNA averaged 3.2 ug.

Genomic DNA provided the template from which TCR beta VDJ and CDR3 profiles were obtained. MiXCR, run by TCRdb on the reads, gives a single entry per CDR3 protein. This sample carries 270,000 or so distinct CDR3 sequences, roughly 82% of them seen once, and the ten largest clones take approximately 42%. Patients picked for sequencing had shown CD8+CD57+ cell expansion detected by flow cytometry. There were no patients without severe acquired aplastic anemia. Points from the study as a whole: CD8+ Simpson's diversity showed no significant patient-control difference. Patients and controls shared about 27 CD8+ CDR3 sequences.

CDR1 is SGHNT, CDR2 YYREEE, per germline (reference sequence). The CDR3 has 13 residues. V lost 3 bases and J lost 0, with 5 bases in between. This chain joins TRBV5-4 and TRBJ2-3; D gene uncertain. The TCR sequence derives from a human donor with aplastic anemia. Sequencing was performed on sorted CD4+, CD8+, or CD8+CD57+ T cells (not recorded which) from PBMCs. CDR3 region: CASSYASTDTQYF. The CDR3 region has the DNA TGTGCCAGCAGCTATGCTAGCACAGATACGCAGTATTTT.